The rows below give T cell receptor beta chains drawn from one sample of a study of cytomegalovirus exposure and HLA in healthy donors. Sequencing was performed with immunoSEQ multiplex PCR; in TCRdb, only in-frame clones are kept and a portion is missing. In the table there are approximately 210,000 clones, more than 75% of which are singletons. The sequenced sample was PBMCs. The receptors stem from a woman aged 18-29 years in good health and CMV-seronegative. CDR3s include the opening cysteine and the closing phenylalanine or tryptophan. Fields, in order: V gene, CDR3 protein.

TRBV6-1	CASSGRDRLTDTQYF
TRBV4-1	CASRRAWGRNEKLFF
TRBV5-5	CASSLGSSGNTIYF
TRBV20-1	CSATGNTEAFF
TRBV13	CASSPKWDGTGVYEQYF
TRBV6-6	CASRGHTGFNQPQHF
TRBV10-2	CASLGGGTAFF
TRBV6-5	CASSSYSRETQYF
TRBV5-4	CASSLPLAGGDTQYF
TRBV7-9	CASSLPGNTEAFF
TRBV19	CASSIGASSTDTQYF
TRBV19	CASSIHGRAAAGNTIYF
TRBV19	CASSIGQVNEKLFF
TRBV9	CASSVATTGGPDTQYF
TRBV7-3	CASSWGQRNTEAFF
TRBV5-6	CASSLGRGTYNEQFF
TRBV6-1	CASSEAGTAGNQPQHF
TRBV4-1	CASSPGQGLNTEAFF
TRBV5-1	CASSLGGGSYNEQFF
TRBV6-5	CASSLDRSNEKLFF
TRBV5-6	CASSLDATEETQYF
TRBV10-3	CAIGGAGSVTDTQYF
TRBV7-7	CASSLTSGSYEQYF
TRBV5-5	CASSLDSGTVANTGELFF
TRBV5-1	CTSSFAYSTDTQYF
TRBV7-9	CASSLGPAAGFTDTQYF
TRBV19	CASSAGQGVKWPQHF
TRBV18	CASSPSSDEQFF